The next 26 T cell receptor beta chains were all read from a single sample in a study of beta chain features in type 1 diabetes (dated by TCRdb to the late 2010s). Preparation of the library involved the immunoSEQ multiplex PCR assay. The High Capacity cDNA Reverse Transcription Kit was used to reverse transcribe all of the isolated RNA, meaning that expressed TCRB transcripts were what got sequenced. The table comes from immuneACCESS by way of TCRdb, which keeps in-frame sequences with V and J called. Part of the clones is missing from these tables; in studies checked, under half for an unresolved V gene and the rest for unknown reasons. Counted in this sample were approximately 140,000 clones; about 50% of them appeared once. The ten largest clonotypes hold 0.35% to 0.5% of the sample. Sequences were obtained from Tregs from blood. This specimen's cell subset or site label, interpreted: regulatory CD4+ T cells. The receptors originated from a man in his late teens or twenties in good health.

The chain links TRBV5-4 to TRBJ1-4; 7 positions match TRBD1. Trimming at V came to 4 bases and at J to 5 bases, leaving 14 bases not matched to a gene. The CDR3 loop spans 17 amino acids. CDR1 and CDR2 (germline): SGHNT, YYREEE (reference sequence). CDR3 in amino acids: CASSLGRDRVPNEKLFF. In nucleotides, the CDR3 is TGTGCCAGCAGCCTCGGCCGGGACAGAGTCCCGAATGAAAAACTGTTTTTT.

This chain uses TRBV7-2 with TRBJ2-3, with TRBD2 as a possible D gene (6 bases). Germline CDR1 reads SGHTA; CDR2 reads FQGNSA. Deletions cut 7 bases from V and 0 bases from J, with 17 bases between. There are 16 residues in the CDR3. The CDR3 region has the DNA TGTGCCAGCACCCCTCTAGCAGGGACTAGCACAGATACGCAGTATTTT. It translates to CASTPLAGTSTDTQYF.

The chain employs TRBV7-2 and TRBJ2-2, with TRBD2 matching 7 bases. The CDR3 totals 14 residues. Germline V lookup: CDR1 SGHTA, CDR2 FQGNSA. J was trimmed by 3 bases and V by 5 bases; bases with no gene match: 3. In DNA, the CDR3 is TGTGCCAGCAGCGGCGGGGGTTACACCGGGGAGCTGTTTTTT. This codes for CASSGGGYTGELFF. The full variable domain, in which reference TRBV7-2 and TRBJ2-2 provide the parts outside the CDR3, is GAGVSQSPSNKVTEKGKDVELRCDPISGHTALYWYRQSLGQGLEFLIYFQGNSAPDKSGLPSDRFSAERTGGSVSTLTIQRTQQEDSAVYLCASSGGGYTGELFFGEGSRLTVL.

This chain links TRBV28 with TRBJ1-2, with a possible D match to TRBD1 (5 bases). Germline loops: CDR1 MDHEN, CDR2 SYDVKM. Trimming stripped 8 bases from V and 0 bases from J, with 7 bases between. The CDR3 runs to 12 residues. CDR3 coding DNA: TGTGCCAGCGGGGCGGCTAACTATGGCTACACCTTC. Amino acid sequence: CASGAANYGYTF.

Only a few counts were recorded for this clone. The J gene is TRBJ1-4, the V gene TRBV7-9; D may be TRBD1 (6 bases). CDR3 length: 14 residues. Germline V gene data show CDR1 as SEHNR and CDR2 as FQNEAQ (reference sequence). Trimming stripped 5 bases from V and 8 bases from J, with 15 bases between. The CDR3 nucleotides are TGTGCCAGCAGCGCCCAGGGACAAGCCGAAAAACTGTTTTTT. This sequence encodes CASSAQGQAEKLFF.

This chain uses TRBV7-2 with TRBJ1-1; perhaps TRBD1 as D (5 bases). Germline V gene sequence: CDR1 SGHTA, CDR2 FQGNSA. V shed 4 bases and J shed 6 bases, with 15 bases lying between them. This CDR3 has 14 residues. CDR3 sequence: CASSSIRGFAEAFF. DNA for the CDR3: TGTGCCAGCAGCTCCATAAGGGGTTTCGCTGAAGCTTTCTTT.

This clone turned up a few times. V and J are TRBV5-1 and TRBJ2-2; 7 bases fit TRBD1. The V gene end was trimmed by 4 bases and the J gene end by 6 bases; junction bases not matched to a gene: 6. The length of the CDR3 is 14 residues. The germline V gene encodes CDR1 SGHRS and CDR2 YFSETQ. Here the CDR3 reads CASSRDSIAGELFF. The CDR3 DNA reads TGCGCCAGCAGCCGGGACAGCATCGCCGGGGAGCTGTTTTTT. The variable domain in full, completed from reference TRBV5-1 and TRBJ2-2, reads KAGVTQTPRYLIKTRGQQVTLSCSPISGHRSVSWYQQTPGQGLQFLFEYFSETQRNKGNFPGRFSGRQFSNSRSEMNVSTLELGDSALYLCASSRDSIAGELFFGEGSRLTVL.

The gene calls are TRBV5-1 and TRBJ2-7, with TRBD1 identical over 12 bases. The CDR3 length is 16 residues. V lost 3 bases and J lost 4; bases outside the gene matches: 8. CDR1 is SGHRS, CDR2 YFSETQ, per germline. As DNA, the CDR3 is TGCGCCAGCAGCTCCCGGGGACAGGGGGCTTGGTACGAGCAGTACTTC. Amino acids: CASSSRGQGAWYEQYF.

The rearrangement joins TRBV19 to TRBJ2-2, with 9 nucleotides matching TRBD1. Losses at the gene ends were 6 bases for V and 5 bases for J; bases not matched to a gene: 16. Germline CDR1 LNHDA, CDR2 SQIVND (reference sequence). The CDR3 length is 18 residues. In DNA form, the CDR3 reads TGTGCCAGTAGGAGGACAGGGGCGCTCCTATGGGGGACCGGGGAGCTGTTTTTT. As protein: CASRRTGALLWGTGELFF.

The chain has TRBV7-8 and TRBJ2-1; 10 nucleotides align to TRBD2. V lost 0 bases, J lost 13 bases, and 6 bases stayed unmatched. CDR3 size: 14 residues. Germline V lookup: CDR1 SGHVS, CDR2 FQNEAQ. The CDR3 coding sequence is TGTGCCAGCAGCTTAGCGGGACTAGCGCTAGATCAGTTCTTC. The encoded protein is CASSLAGLALDQFF.

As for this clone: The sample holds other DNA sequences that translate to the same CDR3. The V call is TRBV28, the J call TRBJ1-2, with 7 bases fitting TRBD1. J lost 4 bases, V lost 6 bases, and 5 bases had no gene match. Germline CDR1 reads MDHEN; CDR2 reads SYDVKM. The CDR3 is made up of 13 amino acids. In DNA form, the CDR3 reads TGTGCCAGCAGCCAGGGGGGCGCCTATGGCTACACCTTC. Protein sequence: CASSQGGAYGYTF.

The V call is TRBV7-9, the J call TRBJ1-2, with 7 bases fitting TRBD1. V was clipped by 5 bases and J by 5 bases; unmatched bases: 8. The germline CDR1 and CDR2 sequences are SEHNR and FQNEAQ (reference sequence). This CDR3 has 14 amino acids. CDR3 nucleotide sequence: TGTGCCAGCAGCCCCGGGACAGTAGAATATGGCTACACCTTC. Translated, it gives CASSPGTVEYGYTF.

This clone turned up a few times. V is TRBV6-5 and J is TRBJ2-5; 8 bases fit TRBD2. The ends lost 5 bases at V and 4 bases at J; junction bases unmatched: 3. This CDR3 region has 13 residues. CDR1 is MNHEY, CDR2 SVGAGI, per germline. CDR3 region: CASSVAGLETQYF. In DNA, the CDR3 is TGTGCCAGCAGTGTAGCGGGGCTAGAGACCCAGTACTTC.

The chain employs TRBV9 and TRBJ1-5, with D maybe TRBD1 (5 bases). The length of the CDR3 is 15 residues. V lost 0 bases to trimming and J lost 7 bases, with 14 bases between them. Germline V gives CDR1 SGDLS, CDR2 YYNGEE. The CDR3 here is CASSVEGSGGQPQHF. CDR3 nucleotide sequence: TGTGCCAGCAGCGTAGAAGGGTCCGGGGGGCAGCCCCAGCATTTT.

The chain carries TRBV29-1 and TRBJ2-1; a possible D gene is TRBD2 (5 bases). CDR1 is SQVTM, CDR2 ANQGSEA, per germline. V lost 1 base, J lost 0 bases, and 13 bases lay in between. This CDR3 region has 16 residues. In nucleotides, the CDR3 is TGCAGCGTTGAAGGATTGAGGGAATCCTCCTACAATGAGCAGTTCTTC. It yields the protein CSVEGLRESSYNEQFF.

The CDR3, as DNA: TGTGCCAGCAGCCCCGGGACAGCCGAAGATACGCAGTATTTT. It yields the protein CASSPGTAEDTQYF. V gene TRBV27 combines with J gene TRBJ2-3, with 7 positions matching TRBD1. From germline, CDR1 is MNHEY and CDR2 SMNVEV (reference sequence). Trimming cost V 6 bases and J 5 bases; bases outside gene matches: 8. The CDR3 has 14 amino acids.

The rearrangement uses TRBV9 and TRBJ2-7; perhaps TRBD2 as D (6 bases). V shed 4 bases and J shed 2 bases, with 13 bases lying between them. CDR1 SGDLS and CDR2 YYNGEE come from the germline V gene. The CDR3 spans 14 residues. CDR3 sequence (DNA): TGTGCCAGCAGCCTGGGGGGAGCCACCTACGAGCAGTACTTC. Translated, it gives CASSLGGATYEQYF.

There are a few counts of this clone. CDR3 sequence: CASRSGRRETQYF. CDR3 bases: TGTGCCAGCAGAAGCGGGAGAAGGGAGACCCAGTACTTC. The chain links TRBV6-6 to TRBJ2-5, with 8 bases lining up with TRBD2. The germline V gene has CDR1 MNHNY and CDR2 SVGAGI (reference sequence). The ends lost 6 bases at V and 5 bases at J; junction bases unmatched: 5. The CDR3 sequence is 13 residues long.

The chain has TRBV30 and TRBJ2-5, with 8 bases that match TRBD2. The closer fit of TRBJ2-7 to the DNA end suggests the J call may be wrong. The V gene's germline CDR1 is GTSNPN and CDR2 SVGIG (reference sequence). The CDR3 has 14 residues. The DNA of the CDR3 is TGTGCCTGGACCCGGGGGGGAGCCCCCTACGAGCAGTACTTC. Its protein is CAWTRGGAPYEQYF.

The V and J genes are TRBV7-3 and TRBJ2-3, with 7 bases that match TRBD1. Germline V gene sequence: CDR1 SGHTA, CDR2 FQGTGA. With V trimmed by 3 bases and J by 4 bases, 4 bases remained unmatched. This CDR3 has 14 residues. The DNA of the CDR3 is TGTGCCAGCAGCTTCGGGACAGAGGCAGATACGCAGTATTTT. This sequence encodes CASSFGTEADTQYF.

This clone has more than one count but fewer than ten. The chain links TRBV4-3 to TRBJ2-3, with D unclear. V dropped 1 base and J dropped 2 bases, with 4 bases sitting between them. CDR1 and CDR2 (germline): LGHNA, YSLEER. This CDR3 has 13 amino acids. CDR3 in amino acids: CASSQVNTDTQYF. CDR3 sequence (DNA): TGCGCCAGCAGCCAAGTTAACACAGATACGCAGTATTTT.

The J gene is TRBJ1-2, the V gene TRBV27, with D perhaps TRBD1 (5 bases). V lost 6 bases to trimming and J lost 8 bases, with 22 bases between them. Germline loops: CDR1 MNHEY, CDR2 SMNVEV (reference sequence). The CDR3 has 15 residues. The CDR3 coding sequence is TGTGCCAGCAGCCTAAGGACCGGGTCTGGGGGGGGCTACACCTTC. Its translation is CASSLRTGSGGGYTF.

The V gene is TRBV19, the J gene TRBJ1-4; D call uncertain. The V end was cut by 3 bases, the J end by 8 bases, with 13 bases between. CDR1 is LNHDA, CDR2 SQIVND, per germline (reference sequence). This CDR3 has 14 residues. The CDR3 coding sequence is TGTGCCAGTAGTATCCGGCCCACGGGGGAAAAACTGTTTTTT. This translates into CASSIRPTGEKLFF. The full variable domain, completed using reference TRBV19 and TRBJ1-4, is DGGITQSPKYLFRKEGQNVTLSCEQNLNHDAMYWYRQDPGQGLRLIYYSQIVNDFQKGDIAEGYSVSREKKESFPLTVTSAQKNPTAFYLCASSIRPTGEKLFFGSGTQLSVL.

The CDR3 sequence is CSATAGDYVAFF. CDR3 sequence (DNA): TGCAGCGCTACAGCAGGGGACTACGTGGCTTTCTTT. The J gene is TRBJ1-1, the V gene TRBV29-1; possible D gene TRBD1, 6 bases. The V gene's germline CDR1 is SQVTM and CDR2 ANQGSEA. The CDR3 sequence is 12 residues long. V lost 7 bases and J lost 11, with 20 bases in between. Full variable domain (rest looked up from reference TRBV29-1 and TRBJ1-1): SAVISQKPSRDICQRGTSLTIQCQVDSQVTMMFWYRQQPGQSLTLIATANQGSEATYESGFVIDKFPISRPNLTFSTLTVSNMSPEDSSIYLCSATAGDYVAFFGQGTRLTVV.

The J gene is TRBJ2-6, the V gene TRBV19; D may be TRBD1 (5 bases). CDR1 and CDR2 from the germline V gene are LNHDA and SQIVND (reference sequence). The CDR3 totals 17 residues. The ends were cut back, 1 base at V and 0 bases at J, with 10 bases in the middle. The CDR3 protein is CASSIGQRYSGANVLTF. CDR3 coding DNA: TGTGCCAGTAGTATAGGACAGCGCTACTCTGGGGCCAACGTCCTGACTTTC.

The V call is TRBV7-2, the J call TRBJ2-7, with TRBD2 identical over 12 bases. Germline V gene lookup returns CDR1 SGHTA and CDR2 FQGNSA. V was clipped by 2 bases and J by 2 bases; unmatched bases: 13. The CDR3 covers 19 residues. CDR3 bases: TGTGCCAGCAGCTTATCTTTGGGTCTAGCGGGAGGGCCTACCTACGAGCAGTACTTC. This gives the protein CASSLSLGLAGGPTYEQYF.